These 30 T cell receptor beta chains were sequenced from one sample in a study of T cell repertoires in cytomegalovirus infection. These TCRs are of unknown antigen specificity. TCRdb independently ran MiXCR on the reads; one entry per CDR3 protein. The table has some 920,000 distinct CDR3 sequences, 31% seen once. The material was cultured CD8+ T cells from PBMCs, obtained from culture after CMV antigen stimulation. These receptors were obtained from a human donor in good health (CMV status not recorded). Some clones in this sample may be carry-over from other donors' samples.

This sequence joins TRBV11-3 and TRBJ2-2; D gene unclear. V lost 4 bases to trimming and J lost 6 bases, with 12 bases between them. CDR1 is SGHNT and CDR2 is YENEEA in the germline V gene. This CDR3 contains 14 residues. The CDR3 spells CASSSYDSPGELFF. In DNA form, the CDR3 reads TGTGCCAGCAGCTCCTACGATAGCCCCGGGGAGCTGTTTTTT.

Comment on this clonotype: One end of the junction fails to match germline, which may point to a read error. V gene TRBV7-6 combines with J gene TRBJ2-3; D is possibly TRBD1 (5 bases). Germline CDR1 is SGHVS and CDR2 is FNYEAQ. CDR3 length equals 16 residues. The CDR3 nucleotides read TGTGCTAGCAGCTTGGGGCCCGGCAGGGTGGCAGATACGCAGTATTTT. The encoded protein is CASSLGPGRVADTQYF.

This clonotype was seen more than once but under ten times. This rearrangement joins TRBV7-8 to TRBJ1-2; possible D gene TRBD1, 6 bases. This CDR3 has 16 residues. The germline V gene has CDR1 SGHVS and CDR2 FQNEAQ. With 5 bases removed from V and 8 bases from J, the gap between germline ends came to 24 bases. The CDR3 loop is CASSPDEGVTNIGYTF. CDR3 coding DNA: TGTGCCAGCAGCCCGGATGAGGGGGTGACAAATATAGGCTACACCTTC.

This clonotype appeared many times. The chain is built from TRBV12-5 and TRBJ1-6, with 8 bases lining up with TRBD1. Trimming took 4 bases from V and 9 from J; bases not matched to a gene: 5. The CDR3 extends over 14 amino acids. CDR1 and CDR2 (germline): LGHNT, FRNRAP. The CDR3 nucleotides are TGTGCTAGTGGTTCTGGACAGGGTGGTTCACCCCTCCACTTT. Translation gives CASGSGQGGSPLHF.

A few counts support this clonotype. The chain carries TRBV12-3 or TRBV12-4 and TRBJ1-5, with D tentatively TRBD1 (6 bases). The CDR3 is 18 amino acids. V lost 4 bases and J 9 bases, leaving 28 bases between the germline ends. CDR3 protein: CASSSSFGEGGVYRPQHF. CDR3 coding DNA: TGTGCCAGCAGTTCCTCGTTCGGGGAGGGGGGGGTTTATCGGCCCCAGCATTTT.

Only one count was recorded for this clonotype. The rearrangement joins TRBV19 to TRBJ1-1, with 9 nucleotides matching TRBD1. J gave up 5 bases and V 1 base, and 5 bases lay outside the gene matches. Germline V lookup: CDR1 LNHDA, CDR2 SQIVND (reference sequence). This CDR3 is 15 amino acids long. The CDR3 region has the DNA TGTGCCAGTAGTATAGGGGGACAGGGATTTACTGAAGCTTTCTTT. It is translated as CASSIGGQGFTEAFF.

The V and J genes are TRBV24-1 and TRBJ2-1; 7 nucleotides align to TRBD1. CDR3 length equals 17 residues. V lost 3 bases to trimming and J lost 2 bases; unmatched junction nucleotides: 9. Germline V gene lookup returns CDR1 KGHDR and CDR2 SFDVKD. The DNA of the CDR3 is TGTGCCACCAGTGATCGGGGACAGCACGTAACCTACAATGAGCAGTTCTTC. Amino acid sequence: CATSDRGQHVTYNEQFF.

The J gene is TRBJ1-2, the V gene TRBV10-3, with D maybe TRBD1 (5 bases). The V end was cut by 3 bases, the J end by 0 bases, with 14 bases between. The CDR3 has 16 amino acids. Per germline, CDR1 ENHRY and CDR2 SYGVKD. CDR3 loop: CAISDPDRFTNYGYTF. The CDR3 coding sequence is TGTGCCATCAGTGATCCAGACAGATTCACTAACTATGGCTACACCTTC.

Only a few counts were recorded for this clonotype. The chain joins TRBV2 to TRBJ1-2; D is unclear. The V gene lost 7 bases and the J gene lost 8 bases, with 17 bases spanning the gap. CDR1 and CDR2 (germline): SNHLY, FYNNEI. The CDR3 is 13 residues long. The CDR3: CASTPGGLEGYTF. The CDR3 DNA reads as TGTGCCAGCACCCCAGGAGGGTTAGAGGGCTACACCTTC.

In the case of this clonotype: Since the CDR3 does not end with the conserved phenylalanine or tryptophan, this likely comes from a read error. The chain is built from TRBV28 and TRBJ1-1, with a weak D call TRBD1 (5 bases). V shed 1 base and J shed 4 bases, with 13 bases lying between them. There are 15 residues in the CDR3. Per the germline V gene, CDR1 is MDHEN and CDR2 is SYDVKM. CDR3 sequence: CASSLYQGLGTEAFL. CDR3 DNA sequence: TGTGCCAGCAGTTTATATCAGGGTTTGGGCACTGAAGCTTTCCTT.

This clonotype was observed a handful of times. The gene calls are TRBV2 and TRBJ1-2; D is unclear. V dropped 7 bases and J dropped 4 bases, with 10 bases sitting between them. The length of the CDR3 is 12 residues. Germline CDR1 and CDR2: SNHLY and FYNNEI. DNA of the CDR3: TGTGCCAGCAAGGGCAGACTCTATGGCTACACCTTC. It is translated as CASKGRLYGYTF.

The table lists this clonotype with a count of one. The rearrangement joins TRBV23-1 to TRBJ2-1; 8 bases match TRBD2. TRBV23-1 is known as an ORF, though its function is uncertain. The junction had 12 bases not matched to a gene; V was cut back by 7 bases and J by 4 bases. This CDR3 contains 16 residues. CDR3 in DNA: TGCGCCAGCACCCGAGCGGGGGCAGGAGATTACAATGAGCAGTTCTTC. Translation gives CASTRAGAGDYNEQFF.

J is TRBJ1-2 and V is TRBV5-6; tentatively, D is TRBD1 (6 bases). CDR3 length: 17 amino acids. Germline V gene sequence: CDR1 SGHDT, CDR2 YYEEEE. Deletions cut 0 bases from V and 1 base from J, with 16 bases between. The CDR3 loop reads CASSLGRRGPDNYGYTF. The CDR3 nucleotides read TGTGCCAGCAGCTTGGGTCGGCGGGGGCCAGATAACTATGGCTACACCTTC.

The chain couples TRBV7-9 to TRBJ2-1, with D tentatively TRBD1 or TRBD2 (5 bases each). The V gene's germline CDR1 is SEHNR and CDR2 FQNEAQ (reference sequence). The CDR3 totals 12 residues. The V and J ends lost 5 bases and 7 bases respectively, with 9 bases between them. The CDR3 nucleotides read TGTGCCAGCAGCGCCGGGGCGAATGAGCAGTTCTTC. This gives the protein CASSAGANEQFF.

This clonotype was seen more than once but under ten times. The genes are TRBV12-3 or TRBV12-4 and TRBJ1-6, with TRBD1 identical over 8 bases. The CDR3 covers 16 residues. V dropped 5 bases and J dropped 10; count of bases not matched to a gene: 13. The CDR3, as DNA: TGTGCCAGCAGTCCGAGGACAGGGAGGGTAAAATCACCCCTCCACTTT. Its protein is CASSPRTGRVKSPLHF.

This clonotype was seen repeatedly, ten times or more. Possible read error: a much larger clone is one base away. The gene calls are TRBV27 and TRBJ1-6; D gene ambiguous. The ends were cut back, 6 bases at V and 0 bases at J, with 6 bases in the middle. Germline CDR1 reads MNHEY; CDR2 reads SMNVEV (reference sequence). CDR3 size: 14 residues. This chain's CDR3 is CASRWSSYNSPLHF. CDR3 in DNA: TGTGCCAGCAGGTGGAGCTCCTATAATTCACCCCTCCACTTT.

This clonotype was recorded a few times. The rearrangement links TRBV19 to TRBJ2-7; D possibly uses TRBD1 or TRBD2 (5 bases each). Germline values: CDR1 LNHDA, CDR2 SQIVND (reference sequence). The CDR3 runs 18 residues. Trimming removed 2 bases from V and 1 base from J, with 21 bases in between. CDR3 sequence (DNA): TGTGCCAGTAGTATAATCGGGGACGGGACCTACGGGTCCTACGAGCAGTACGTC. Its protein product is CASSIIGDGTYGSYEQYV.

The chain joins TRBV10-3 to TRBJ1-2; perhaps TRBD1 as D (5 bases). CDR1 is ENHRY and CDR2 is SYGVKD in the germline V gene. V lost 10 bases and J 7 bases, leaving 13 bases between the germline ends. The length of the CDR3 is 11 residues. The CDR3 region is CATASGTGYTF. CDR3 bases: TGTGCCACAGCCTCGGGGACTGGCTACACCTTC.

J is TRBJ2-1 and V is TRBV6-1; a possible D gene is TRBD2 (5 bases). The J call is uncertain, as TRBJ2-7 better fits the DNA end. CDR1 is MNHNS, CDR2 SASEGT, per germline. CDR3 length: 12 amino acids. The DNA for the CDR3 is TGTGCCACTACGAGGTGGGGAGATGAGCAGTACTTC. Translating it yields CATTRWGDEQYF.

The J gene is TRBJ1-2, the V gene TRBV7-9, with 9 positions matching TRBD1. With 5 bases clipped from V and 3 bases from J, the junction kept 7 bases outside the gene matches. The CDR3 loop spans 15 amino acids. The germline gives CDR1 SEHNR, CDR2 FQNEAQ (reference sequence). CDR3 in DNA: TGTGCCAGCAGCCACCCGACAGGGGGATACTATGGCTACACCTTC. It specifies CASSHPTGGYYGYTF.

This clonotype appeared a few times. This chain links TRBV6-5 with TRBJ2-1; D is unresolved. The CDR3 sequence is 16 residues long. In germline, CDR1 is MNHEY, CDR2 SVGAGI. The V and J ends lost 0 bases and 0 bases respectively, with 9 bases between them. The CDR3 coding sequence is TGTGCCAGCAGTTACTCGGGGTGGAGCTCCTACAATGAGCAGTTCTTC. This gives the protein CASSYSGWSSYNEQFF.

This chain uses TRBV18 with TRBJ2-3; 9 bases align to TRBD1. The germline CDR1 and CDR2 sequences are KGHSH and LQKENI. Trimming cost V 3 bases and J 5 bases; bases outside gene matches: 9. This CDR3 spans 16 amino acids. The CDR3 loop is CASSPGTGRIEDTQYF. The DNA for the CDR3 is TGTGCCAGCTCACCGGGGACAGGGAGGATCGAAGATACGCAGTATTTT.

The gene calls are TRBV6-8 and TRBJ2-7, with 10 bases aligning to TRBD1. Germline-derived CDR1 and CDR2 are MNHGY and SAAAGT. Trimming at V came to 1 base and at J to 7 bases, leaving 10 bases not matched to a gene. The CDR3 runs to 16 residues. The CDR3 loop is CASSYYAPGQGWEQYF. The CDR3 DNA reads TGTGCCAGCAGTTACTACGCCCCGGGACAGGGGTGGGAGCAGTACTTC.

This chain uses TRBV27 with TRBJ1-2; D uncertain. CDR3 length equals 16 residues. Germline CDR1 and CDR2: MNHEY and SMNVEV (reference sequence). V gave up 6 bases and J gave up 0 bases, with 17 bases separating them. CDR3 loop: CASSQLTGNTNYGYTF. DNA of the CDR3: TGTGCCAGCAGCCAACTCACCGGGAATACTAACTATGGCTACACCTTC.

The V call is TRBV19, the J call TRBJ1-2; a weak D match, TRBD1 (5 bases). V dropped 10 bases and J dropped 4 bases, with 13 bases sitting between them. The CDR3 has 12 amino acids. CDR1 is LNHDA and CDR2 is SQIVND in the germline V gene (reference sequence). In DNA form, the CDR3 reads TGTGCCACCACGGGGGAGACCTATGGCTACACCTTC. Encoded protein: CATTGETYGYTF.

This chain links TRBV27 with TRBJ2-1, with D unresolved. This CDR3 has 15 residues. Looked up from germline, CDR1 is MNHEY and CDR2 is SMNVEV (reference sequence). V shed 5 bases and J shed 1 base, with 12 bases lying between them. Written as DNA, the CDR3 is TGTGCCAGCAGTATCGGACCTGGGTCCTACAATGAGCAGTTCTTC. Its protein product is CASSIGPGSYNEQFF.

This clonotype was counted ten times or more. The gene calls are TRBV6-5 and TRBJ1-1; no clear D gene. Trimming left V 0 bases short and J 0 bases short, with 5 bases between. This CDR3 comprises 14 residues. CDR1 and CDR2 (germline): MNHEY, SVGAGI. CDR3 sequence (DNA): TGTGCCAGCAGTTACTCAGGGTTGAACACTGAAGCTTTCTTT. This sequence encodes CASSYSGLNTEAFF.

The chain couples TRBV6-2 or TRBV6-3 to TRBJ2-6; D is unresolved. CDR1 and CDR2 from the germline V gene are MNHEY and SVGEGT. This CDR3 contains 17 residues. V dropped 0 bases and J dropped 0 bases, with 9 bases sitting between them. CDR3: CASSYSVRVSGANVLTF. The DNA of the CDR3 is TGTGCCAGCAGTTACTCCGTTAGGGTCTCTGGGGCCAACGTCCTGACTTTC.

This chain uses TRBV12-5 with TRBJ2-5; D may be TRBD1 (5 bases). V was trimmed by 5 bases and J by 7 bases, leaving 14 bases between them. The germline CDR1 and CDR2 sequences are LGHNT and FRNRAP. The CDR3 consists of 13 residues. The CDR3 reads CASGTDSFGTQYF. CDR3 nucleotide sequence: TGTGCTAGTGGTACAGACAGCTTTGGGACCCAGTACTTC.

This chain connects TRBV29-1 to TRBJ2-7, with 8 bases lining up with TRBD1. Trimming removed 0 bases from V and 1 base from J; junction bases left unmatched: 8. This CDR3 contains 16 residues. The germline V gene encodes CDR1 SQVTM and CDR2 ANQGSEA. This chain's CDR3 is CSVEDESTGVSYEQYF. The CDR3 DNA follows: TGCAGCGTTGAAGATGAATCGACAGGGGTATCCTACGAGCAGTACTTC.